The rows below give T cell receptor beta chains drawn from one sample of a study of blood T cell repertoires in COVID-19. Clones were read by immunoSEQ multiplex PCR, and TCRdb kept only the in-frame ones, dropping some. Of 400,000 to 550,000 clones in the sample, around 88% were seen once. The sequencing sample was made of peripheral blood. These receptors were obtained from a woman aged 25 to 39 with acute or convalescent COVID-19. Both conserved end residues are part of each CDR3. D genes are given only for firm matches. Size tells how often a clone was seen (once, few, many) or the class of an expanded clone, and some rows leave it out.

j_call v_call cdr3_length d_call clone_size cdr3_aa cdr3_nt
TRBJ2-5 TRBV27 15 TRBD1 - CASSNYNRGLETQYF TGTGCCAGCAGTAACTACAACAGGGGGTTAGAGACCCAGTACTTC
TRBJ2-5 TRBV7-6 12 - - CASSFLRETQYF TGTGCCAGCAGCTTTCTTCGAGAGACCCAGTACTTC
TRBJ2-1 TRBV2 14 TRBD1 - CAMQGARSYNEQFF TGTGCCATGCAGGGGGCGCGGTCCTACAATGAGCAGTTCTTC
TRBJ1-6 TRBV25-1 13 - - CASCSSYNSPLHF TGTGCCAGCTGTAGCTCCTATAATTCACCCCTCCACTTT
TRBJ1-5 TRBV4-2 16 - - CASSQDPGNSNQPQHF TGTGCCAGCAGCCAAGACCCAGGCAACAGCAATCAGCCCCAGCATTTT
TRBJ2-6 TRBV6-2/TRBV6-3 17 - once CASSPGTSLTGANVLTF TGTGCCAGCAGTCCCGGGACATCCCTGACTGGGGCCAACGTCCTGACTTTC
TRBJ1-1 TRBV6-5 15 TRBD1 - CASSYRGQGTTEAFF TGTGCCAGCAGTTACAGGGGACAGGGCACAACTGAAGCTTTCTTT
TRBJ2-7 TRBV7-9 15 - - CASSQDSLGSYEQYF TGTGCCAGCAGCCAAGACAGCCTGGGGTCCTACGAGCAGTACTTC
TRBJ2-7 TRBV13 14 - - CASSLGSREDEQYF TGTGCCAGCAGCTTAGGTTCCAGGGAGGACGAGCAGTACTTC
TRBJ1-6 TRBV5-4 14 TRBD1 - CASRAATGDSPLHF TGTGCCAGCAGGGCTGCTACAGGGGATTCACCCCTCCACTTT
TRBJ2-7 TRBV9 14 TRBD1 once CASSAGQGAREQYF TGTGCCAGCAGCGCGGGGCAGGGGGCAAGGGAGCAGTACTTC
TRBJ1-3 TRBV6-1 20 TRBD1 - CASSEFDGTDRRSSGNTIYF TGTGCCAGCAGTGAGTTCGACGGGACAGACCGTCGGTCCTCTGGAAACACCATATATTTT
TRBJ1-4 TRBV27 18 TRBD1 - CASLPLAAGGIDAEKLFF TGTGCCAGCCTCCCCCTGGCGGCAGGGGGGATCGATGCGGAAAAACTGTTTTTT
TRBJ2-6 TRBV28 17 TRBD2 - CASSLTAGGRGANVLTF TGTGCCAGCAGTTTGACCGCGGGGGGCCGAGGGGCCAACGTCCTGACTTTC
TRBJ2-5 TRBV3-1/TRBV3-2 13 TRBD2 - CASSQGGLETQYF TGTGCCAGCAGCCAGGGAGGGTTGGAGACCCAGTACTTC
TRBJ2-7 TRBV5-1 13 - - CASSPDSTYEQYF TGCGCCAGCAGCCCGGACAGTACCTACGAGCAGTACTTC
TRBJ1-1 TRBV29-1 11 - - CSAGGEGSAFF TGCAGCGCTGGAGGGGAGGGATCGGCTTTCTTT
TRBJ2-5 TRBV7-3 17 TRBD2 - CASSPGTSGGREETQYF TGTGCCAGCAGCCCCGGGACTAGCGGGGGGCGGGAGGAGACCCAGTACTTC